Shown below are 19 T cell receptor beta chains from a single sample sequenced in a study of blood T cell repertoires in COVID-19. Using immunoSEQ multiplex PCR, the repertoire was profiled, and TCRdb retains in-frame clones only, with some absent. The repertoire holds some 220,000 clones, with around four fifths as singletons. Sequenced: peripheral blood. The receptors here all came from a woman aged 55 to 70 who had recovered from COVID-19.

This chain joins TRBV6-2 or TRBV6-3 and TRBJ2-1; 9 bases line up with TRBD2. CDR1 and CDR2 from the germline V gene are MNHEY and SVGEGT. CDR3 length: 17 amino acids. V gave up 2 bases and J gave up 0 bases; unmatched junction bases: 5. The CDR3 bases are TGTGCCAGCAGTTACAAAATAGCGGGGGTCTCCTACAATGAGCAGTTCTTC. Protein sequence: CASSYKIAGVSYNEQFF.

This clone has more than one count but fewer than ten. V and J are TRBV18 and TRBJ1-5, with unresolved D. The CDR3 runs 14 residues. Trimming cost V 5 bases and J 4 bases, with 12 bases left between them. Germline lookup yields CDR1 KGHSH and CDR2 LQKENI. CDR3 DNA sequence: TGTGCCAGCTCAGTCACGGGTCGTAATCAGCCCCAGCATTTT. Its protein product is CASSVTGRNQPQHF.

The CDR3 bases are TGTGCCAGCAGCCGAGACACGGTTGGCAATGAGCAGTTCTTC. Translating it yields CASSRDTVGNEQFF. The V gene is TRBV3-1 (or the pseudogene TRBV3-2), the J gene TRBJ2-1, with unresolved D. The CDR3 consists of 14 residues. Germline V CDR1 and CDR2: LGHDT, YNNKEL (reference sequence). With 4 bases removed from V and 6 bases from J, the gap between germline ends came to 13 bases.

CDR3 nucleotides: TGTGCCTGGAGTGTACCGACGGGGGGTGGGGAGACCCAGTACTTC. Translation gives CAWSVPTGGGETQYF. The rearrangement links TRBV30 to TRBJ2-5; 7 nucleotides agree with TRBD2. J gave up 5 bases and V 0 bases, and 9 bases lay outside the gene matches. The CDR3 covers 15 residues. The germline gives CDR1 GTSNPN, CDR2 SVGIG (reference sequence).

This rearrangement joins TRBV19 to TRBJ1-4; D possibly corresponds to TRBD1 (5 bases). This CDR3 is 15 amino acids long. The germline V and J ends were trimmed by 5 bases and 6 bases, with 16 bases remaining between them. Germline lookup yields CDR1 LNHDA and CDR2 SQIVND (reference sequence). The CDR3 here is CASSFGSEGHEKLFF. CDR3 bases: TGTGCCAGTAGTTTCGGGTCGGAGGGGCATGAAAAACTGTTTTTT. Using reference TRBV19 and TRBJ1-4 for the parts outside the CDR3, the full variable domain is DGGITQSPKYLFRKEGQNVTLSCEQNLNHDAMYWYRQDPGQGLRLIYYSQIVNDFQKGDIAEGYSVSREKKESFPLTVTSAQKNPTAFYLCASSFGSEGHEKLFFGSGTQLSVL.

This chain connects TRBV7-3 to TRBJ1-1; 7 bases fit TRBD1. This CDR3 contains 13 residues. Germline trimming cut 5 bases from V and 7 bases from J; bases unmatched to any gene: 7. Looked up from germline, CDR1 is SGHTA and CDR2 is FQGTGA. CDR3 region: CASSINRGLEAFF. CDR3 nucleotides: TGTGCCAGCAGCATAAACAGGGGCCTTGAAGCTTTCTTT.

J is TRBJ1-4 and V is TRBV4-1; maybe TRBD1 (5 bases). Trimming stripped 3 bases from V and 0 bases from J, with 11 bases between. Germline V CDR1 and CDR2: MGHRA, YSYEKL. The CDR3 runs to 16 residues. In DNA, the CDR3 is TGCGCCAGCAGCCAGGGGCTAATGGCAACTAATGAAAAACTGTTTTTT. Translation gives CASSQGLMATNEKLFF.

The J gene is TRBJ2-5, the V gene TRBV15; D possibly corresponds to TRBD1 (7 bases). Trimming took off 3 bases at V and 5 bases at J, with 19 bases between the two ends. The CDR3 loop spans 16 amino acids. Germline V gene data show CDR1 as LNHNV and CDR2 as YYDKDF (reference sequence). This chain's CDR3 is CATSREGQLRMETQYF. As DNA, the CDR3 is TGTGCCACCAGCAGGGAGGGACAGCTAAGGATGGAGACCCAGTACTTC.

This CDR3 is CSASFWLAGGPRPTDTQYF. The CDR3, as DNA: TGCAGTGCTAGTTTCTGGCTAGCGGGGGGGCCACGCCCCACAGATACGCAGTATTTT. This rearrangement joins TRBV20-1 to TRBJ2-3, with 12 bases that match TRBD2. The CDR3 covers 19 residues. Germline CDR1 DFQATT, CDR2 SNEGSKA (reference sequence). Unmatched junction bases numbered 15, after V lost 3 bases and J lost 2 bases.

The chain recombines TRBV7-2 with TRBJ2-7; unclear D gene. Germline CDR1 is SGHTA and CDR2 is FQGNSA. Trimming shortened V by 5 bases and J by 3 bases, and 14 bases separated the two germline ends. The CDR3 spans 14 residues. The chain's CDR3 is CASSPTLAHYEQYF. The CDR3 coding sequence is TGTGCCAGCAGCCCCACGTTGGCCCACTACGAGCAGTACTTC.

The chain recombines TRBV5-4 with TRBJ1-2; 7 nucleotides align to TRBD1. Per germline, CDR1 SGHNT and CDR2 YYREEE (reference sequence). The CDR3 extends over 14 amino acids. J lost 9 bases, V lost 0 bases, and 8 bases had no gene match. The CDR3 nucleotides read TGTGCCAGCAGCTTGGGCGACAGGGTGTCTCGCTACACCTTC. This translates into CASSLGDRVSRYTF.

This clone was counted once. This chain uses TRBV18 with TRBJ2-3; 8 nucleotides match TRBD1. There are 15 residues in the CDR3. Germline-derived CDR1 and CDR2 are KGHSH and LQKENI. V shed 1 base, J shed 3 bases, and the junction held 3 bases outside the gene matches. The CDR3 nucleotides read TGTGCCAGCTCACCACAAACAGGGGGGACAGATACGCAGTATTTT. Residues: CASSPQTGGTDTQYF.

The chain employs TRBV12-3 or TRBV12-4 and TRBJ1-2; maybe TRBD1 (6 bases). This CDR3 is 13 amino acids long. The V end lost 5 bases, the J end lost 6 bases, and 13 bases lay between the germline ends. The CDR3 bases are TGTGCCAGCAGTCCAACAGGGACCAATGGCTACACCTTC. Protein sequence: CASSPTGTNGYTF.

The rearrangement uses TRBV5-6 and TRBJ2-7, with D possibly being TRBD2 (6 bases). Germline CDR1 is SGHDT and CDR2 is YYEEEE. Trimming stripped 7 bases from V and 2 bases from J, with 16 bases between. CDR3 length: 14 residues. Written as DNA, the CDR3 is TGTGCCAGCGCCTACGCGGGATACCCCTACGAGCAGTACTTC. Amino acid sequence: CASAYAGYPYEQYF. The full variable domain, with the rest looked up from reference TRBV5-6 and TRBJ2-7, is DAGVTQSPTHLIKTRGQQVTLRCSPKSGHDTVSWYQQALGQGPQFIFQYYEEEERQRGNFPDRFSGHQFPNYSSELNVNALLLGDSALYLCASAYAGYPYEQYFGPGTRLTVT.

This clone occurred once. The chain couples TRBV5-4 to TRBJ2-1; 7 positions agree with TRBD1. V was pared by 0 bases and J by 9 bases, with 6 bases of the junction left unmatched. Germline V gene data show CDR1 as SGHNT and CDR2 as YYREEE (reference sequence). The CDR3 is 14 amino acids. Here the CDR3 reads CASSLESRTGEQFF. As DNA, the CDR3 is TGTGCCAGCAGCTTGGAATCTAGGACAGGTGAGCAGTTCTTC. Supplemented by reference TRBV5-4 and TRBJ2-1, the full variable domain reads ETGVTQSPTHLIKTRGQQVTLRCSSQSGHNTVSWYQQALGQGPQFIFQYYREEENGRGNFPPRFSGLQFPNYSSELNVNALELDDSALYLCASSLESRTGEQFFGPGTRLTVL.

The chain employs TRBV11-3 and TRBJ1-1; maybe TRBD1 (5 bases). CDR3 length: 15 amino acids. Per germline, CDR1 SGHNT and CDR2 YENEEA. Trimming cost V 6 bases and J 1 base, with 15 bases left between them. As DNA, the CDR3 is TGTGCCAGCAGTGTATGGGGCAGATCGAACACTGAAGCTTTCTTT. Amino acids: CASSVWGRSNTEAFF.

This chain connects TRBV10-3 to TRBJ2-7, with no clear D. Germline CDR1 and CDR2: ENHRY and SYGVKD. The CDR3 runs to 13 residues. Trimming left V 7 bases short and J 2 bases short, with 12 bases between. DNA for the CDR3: TGTGCCATCAAAGGTTTAGCCCCCTACGAGCAGTACTTC. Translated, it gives CAIKGLAPYEQYF.

Written as DNA, the CDR3 is TGTGCCAGCAGTTCCCCTCGGGGGGCTATGAGGGAGCAGTACTTC. Translated, it gives CASSSPRGAMREQYF. The chain recombines TRBV28 with TRBJ2-7; D is possibly TRBD2 (7 bases). V lost 4 bases and J 7 bases, leaving 20 bases between the germline ends. CDR3 length equals 15 residues. Germline V lookup: CDR1 MDHEN, CDR2 SYDVKM.

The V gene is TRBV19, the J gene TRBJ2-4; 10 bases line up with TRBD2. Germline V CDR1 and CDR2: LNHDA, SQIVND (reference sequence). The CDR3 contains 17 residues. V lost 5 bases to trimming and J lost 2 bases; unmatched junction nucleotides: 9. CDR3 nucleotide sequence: TGTGCCAGTAGTCCTTGGTTTAGCGGGGGGTCCAAAAACATTCAGTACTTC. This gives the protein CASSPWFSGGSKNIQYF.